This note documents a single T cell receptor beta chain sequence. The antigen remains unidentified. At one of its ends the junction is not consistent with the germline gene, which may arise from a read error. RNA was extracted from bulk tissue without any cell sorting. Donors were chemotherapy-naive, newly diagnosed lung cancer surgical patients in China, August–late 2014. The data originate from a study of tumor and adjacent non-tumor tissue in lung cancer. Findings and caveats of the study: Tumor tissue had significantly higher TCR diversity than normal lung.

A modified ARM-PCR protocol with three rounds of nested PCR amplified TCRbeta. In TCRdb, the multiplex PCR reads were re-called with MiXCR into one record per CDR3 protein. The sample shows about 110,000 distinct CDR3 sequences, 75% to 90% of them seen only once. The clonotype originates from a man aged 70 or older with non-small cell lung cancer. The sample was lung tumor tissue.

CDR3 sequence: CGSSLGATVGQPQHF. CDR3 DNA: TGTGGCAGCAGCTTGGGCGCGACAGTAGGGCAGCCCCAGCATTTT. The V gene is TRBV5-6, the J gene TRBJ1-5; maybe TRBD1 (5 bases). The CDR3 runs to 15 residues. Per the germline V gene, CDR1 is SGHDT and CDR2 is YYEEEE.